This passage covers 27 T cell receptor beta chains from one sample sequenced in a study of control samples from healthy donors and cancer patients. The assay was immunoSEQ multiplex PCR, and TCRdb's table has in-frame clones only and misses some. This sample has approximately 70,000 clones, with roughly 90% found just once. The sequenced sample was PBMCs. These receptor sequences come from a man aged 55 to 70 with lung cancer.

The chain recombines TRBV10-1 with TRBJ2-3; 9 bases are shared with TRBD1. CDR3 size: 13 residues. The junction had 4 bases not matched to a gene; V was cut back by 6 bases and J by 6 bases. Looked up from germline, CDR1 is WNHNN and CDR2 is SYGVQD (reference sequence). The CDR3 DNA is TGCGCCAGCAGCCGGGACAGGGAGGATACGCAGTATTTT. Its protein is CASSRDREDTQYF.

This clone was detected a few times. This chain uses TRBV2 with TRBJ1-6, with 7 bases identical to TRBD1. Germline loops: CDR1 SNHLY, CDR2 FYNNEI. The V and J ends lost 6 bases and 10 bases, in that order; junction bases with no gene match: 6. The CDR3 is 13 amino acids. Here the CDR3 DNA reads TGTGCCAGCAGACAGGGGCTGGAATCACCCCTCCACTTT. The encoded protein is CASRQGLESPLHF.

The rearrangement uses TRBV2 and TRBJ2-7; D gene unclear. CDR3 length equals 11 residues. Between the trimmed V and J ends, which lost 7 bases and 3 bases, there was a span of 7 bases. Germline CDR1 SNHLY, CDR2 FYNNEI. The CDR3 here is CASINLYEQYF. CDR3 DNA: TGTGCCAGCATCAACCTCTACGAGCAGTACTTC.

This clone turned up a few times. This rearrangement joins TRBV7-9 to TRBJ1-2, with a weak D call TRBD1 (6 bases). Trimming shortened V by 4 bases and J by 2 bases, and 11 bases separated the two germline ends. The germline V gene has CDR1 SEHNR and CDR2 FQNEAQ (reference sequence). There are 14 residues in the CDR3. The CDR3 bases are TGTGCCAGCAGCTCCCCAGGGGCCAACTATGGCTACACCTTC. Its protein is CASSSPGANYGYTF.

V gene TRBV5-4 combines with J gene TRBJ2-7; D is ambiguous. V was pared by 0 bases and J by 0 bases, with 4 bases between. There are 13 residues in the CDR3. Germline V gene data show CDR1 as SGHNT and CDR2 as YYREEE (reference sequence). This chain's CDR3 is CASSLGASYEQYV. CDR3 DNA: TGTGCCAGCAGCTTGGGCGCCTCCTACGAGCAGTACGTC.

This rearrangement joins TRBV9 to TRBJ1-1; perhaps TRBD1 as D (5 bases). Germline V gene sequence: CDR1 SGDLS, CDR2 YYNGEE. The CDR3 covers 14 residues. V was trimmed by 0 bases and J by 4 bases, leaving 10 bases between them. The CDR3 is CASSVDVTGTEAFF. DNA for the CDR3: TGTGCCAGCAGCGTAGATGTCACAGGCACTGAAGCTTTCTTT.

This chain uses TRBV18 with TRBJ1-1, with TRBD1 as a possible D gene (6 bases). There are 16 residues in the CDR3. Trimming took off 6 bases at V and 0 bases at J, with 17 bases between the two ends. Looked up from germline, CDR1 is KGHSH and CDR2 is LQKENI. CDR3 amino acids: CASSPMGGLMNTEAFF. As DNA, the CDR3 is TGTGCCAGCTCGCCAATGGGGGGGCTGATGAACACTGAAGCTTTCTTT.

The chain joins TRBV10-2 to TRBJ2-2; the match to TRBD1 covers 11 bases. The germline CDR1 and CDR2 sequences are WSHSY and SAAADI. The CDR3 contains 15 residues. V lost 9 bases and J lost 5; bases outside the gene matches: 8. The CDR3 nucleotides are TGCGCCAGTTGCGGACAGGGGGCTTCTACCGGGGAGCTGTTTTTT. It codes for CASCGQGASTGELFF.

The V call is TRBV19, the J call TRBJ1-1, with D uncertain. Germline CDR1 LNHDA, CDR2 SQIVND (reference sequence). CDR3 length: 15 amino acids. Trimming took 6 bases from V and 4 from J, leaving 18 bases between them. This chain's CDR3 is CASSPRAEEATEAFF. The CDR3 nucleotides read TGTGCCAGTAGCCCCCGGGCAGAGGAGGCCACTGAAGCTTTCTTT.

J is TRBJ1-6 and V is TRBV30; D remains unclear. This CDR3 spans 12 amino acids. Germline loops: CDR1 GTSNPN, CDR2 SVGIG (reference sequence). Trimming pared 0 bases from V and 14 bases from J, leaving 11 bases between. CDR3 nucleotide sequence: TGTGCCTGGAGTGTAAGTTTGGTAACCCTCCACTTT. Translated, it gives CAWSVSLVTLHF.

The V and J genes are TRBV4-2 and TRBJ2-2; a possible D gene is TRBD2 (7 bases). This CDR3 has 17 amino acids. With 4 bases removed from V and 5 bases from J, the gap between germline ends came to 20 bases. Germline V gene sequence: CDR1 LGHNA, CDR2 YNFKEQ. The CDR3: CASSPQWGGARTGELFF. The CDR3 nucleotides read TGTGCCAGCAGCCCCCAATGGGGGGGGGCGAGAACCGGGGAGCTGTTTTTT.

The chain has TRBV7-9 and TRBJ1-2; D ambiguous. Trimming cost V 1 base and J 7 bases, with 7 bases left between them. In germline, CDR1 is SEHNR, CDR2 FQNEAQ (reference sequence). The CDR3 extends over 12 amino acids. CDR3 sequence: CASSLGLGGYTF. The CDR3 DNA sequence: TGTGCCAGCAGCTTAGGCCTGGGTGGCTACACCTTC.

DNA of the CDR3: TGTGCCAGCAGCGCCCGGCCGGGGGGAATAAGCACAGATACGCAGTATTTT. Translated: CASSARPGGISTDTQYF. The chain employs TRBV11-2 and TRBJ2-3, with TRBD2 identical over 7 bases. V lost 5 bases, J lost 0 bases, and 11 bases stayed unmatched. CDR1 is SGHAT and CDR2 is FQNNGV in the germline V gene. CDR3 length: 17 amino acids.

The gene calls are TRBV5-5 and TRBJ2-7, with D unclear. Per germline, CDR1 SGHKS and CDR2 YYEKEE (reference sequence). This CDR3 contains 13 residues. Trimming took 4 bases from V and 2 from J, leaving 10 bases between them. CDR3 DNA sequence: TGTGCCAGCAGCCAGATGATTACCTACGAGCAGTACGTC. This encodes CASSQMITYEQYV.

This rearrangement joins TRBV7-2 to TRBJ1-5, with unresolved D. The V gene's germline CDR1 is SGHTA and CDR2 FQGNSA. CDR3 length equals 15 residues. V lost 1 base to trimming and J lost 3 bases, with 10 bases between them. The CDR3 reads CASSLVVGYNQPQHF. The CDR3 DNA follows: TGTGCCAGCAGCTTAGTTGTCGGGTACAATCAGCCCCAGCATTTT.

This rearrangement joins TRBV7-2 to TRBJ1-1; D remains unclear. Germline loops: CDR1 SGHTA, CDR2 FQGNSA. The CDR3 has 14 amino acids. The germline V and J ends were trimmed by 4 bases and 3 bases, with 12 bases remaining between them. CDR3 sequence (DNA): TGTGCCAGCAGCTCGATGCGGGTTTACACTGAAGCTTTCTTT. Amino acids: CASSSMRVYTEAFF.

V gene TRBV11-1 combines with J gene TRBJ1-1; TRBD1 aligns across 8 bases. Germline lookup yields CDR1 SGHAT and CDR2 FQDESV (reference sequence). The CDR3 loop spans 14 amino acids. The trim removed 5 bases at V and 0 bases at J, leaving 2 bases unmatched. CDR3 coding DNA: TGTGCCAGCAGCGACAGGGGAATGAACACTGAAGCTTTCTTT. Its translation is CASSDRGMNTEAFF.

The chain joins TRBV30 to TRBJ1-5, with D maybe TRBD1 (5 bases). The germline V and J ends were trimmed by 5 bases and 4 bases, with 12 bases remaining between them. The CDR3 covers 13 residues. The germline V gene has CDR1 GTSNPN and CDR2 SVGIG (reference sequence). CDR3 residues: CAWSLGQNQPQHF. For the CDR3, the DNA is TGTGCCTGGTCCCTAGGACAAAATCAGCCCCAGCATTTT.

The J gene is TRBJ1-1, the V gene TRBV5-1, with TRBD1 as a possible D gene (5 bases). The V end was cut by 0 bases, the J end by 1 base, with 10 bases between. This CDR3 comprises 15 residues. Germline V lookup: CDR1 SGHRS, CDR2 YFSETQ. In DNA form, the CDR3 reads TGCGCCAGCAGCTTGGGGGGGACGCAGAACACTGAAGCTTTCTTT. As protein: CASSLGGTQNTEAFF.

The chain combines TRBV7-6 with TRBJ1-6; unclear D gene. The germline CDR1 and CDR2 sequences are SGHVS and FNYEAQ. CDR3 length: 13 residues. With 5 bases removed from V and 8 bases from J, the gap between germline ends came to 10 bases. The CDR3 DNA sequence: TGTGCCAGCAGCAGAGACCGGGATTCACCCCTCCACTTT. Its protein is CASSRDRDSPLHF. Combining the CDR3 with reference TRBV7-6 and TRBJ1-6 gives the whole variable domain GAGVSQSPRYKVTKRGQDVALRCDPISGHVSLYWYRQALGQGPEFLTYFNYEAQQDKSGLPNDRFSAERPEGSISTLTIQRTEQRDSAMYRCASSRDRDSPLHFGNGTRLTVT.

The rearrangement links TRBV24-1 to TRBJ2-2; the match to TRBD1 covers 11 bases. Trimming removed 4 bases from V and 7 bases from J; junction bases left unmatched: 7. CDR1 is KGHDR and CDR2 is SFDVKD in the germline V gene. The CDR3 sequence is 16 residues long. The CDR3 nucleotides read TGTGCCACCAGTGAACCGGGACAGGGGGTGGTCGGGGAGCTGTTTTTT. This translates into CATSEPGQGVVGELFF.

The chain couples TRBV11-2 to TRBJ1-1; D remains ambiguous. The V end lost 5 bases, the J end lost 1 base, and 11 bases lay between the germline ends. The CDR3 loop spans 14 amino acids. Germline loops: CDR1 SGHAT, CDR2 FQNNGV. The CDR3 region has the DNA TGTGCCAGCAGCCCGAGACTCCAGAACACTGAAGCTTTCTTT. This translates into CASSPRLQNTEAFF.

This sequence joins TRBV2 and TRBJ1-2, with D perhaps TRBD1 (6 bases). Germline CDR1 reads SNHLY; CDR2 reads FYNNEI. Trimming removed 6 bases from V and 0 bases from J, with 8 bases in between. CDR3 length: 13 amino acids. For the CDR3, the DNA is TGTGCCAGCAGAAGGGGGACTAACTATGGCTACACCTTC. Translated, it gives CASRRGTNYGYTF.

V gene TRBV10-1 combines with J gene TRBJ1-5, with unresolved D. V gave up 6 bases and J gave up 3 bases, with 9 bases separating them. CDR3 length: 13 amino acids. From germline, CDR1 is WNHNN and CDR2 SYGVQD (reference sequence). In DNA form, the CDR3 reads TGCGCCAGCAGGGACCGATACAATCAGCCCCAGCATTTT. It specifies CASRDRYNQPQHF.

The CDR3 is CAWSVGYFSANTGELFF. The DNA of the CDR3 is TGTGCCTGGAGTGTAGGCTACTTCAGCGCGAACACCGGGGAGCTGTTTTTT. The rearrangement links TRBV30 to TRBJ2-2; D unresolved. V was clipped by 0 bases and J by 0 bases, with 14 bases between them. CDR3 length: 17 amino acids. Germline assignment: CDR1 GTSNPN and CDR2 SVGIG (reference sequence).

The rearrangement uses TRBV6-5 and TRBJ1-2; possibly TRBD1 for D (5 bases). This CDR3 region has 15 residues. CDR1 and CDR2 (germline): MNHEY, SVGAGI. With 2 bases removed from V and 4 bases from J, the gap between germline ends came to 14 bases. In DNA form, the CDR3 reads TGTGCCAGCAGTTACACAGAAGAAGGGGTCTATGGCTACACCTTC. Its translation is CASSYTEEGVYGYTF.

The rearrangement uses TRBV2 and TRBJ1-6, with a weak D call TRBD1 (6 bases). V dropped 5 bases and J dropped 5 bases, with 16 bases sitting between them. The CDR3 sequence is 16 residues long. CDR1 is SNHLY, CDR2 FYNNEI, per germline. CDR3 sequence reads: CASSQETGLNNSPLHF. DNA of the CDR3: TGTGCCAGCAGTCAAGAGACAGGCCTGAATAATTCACCCCTCCACTTT.